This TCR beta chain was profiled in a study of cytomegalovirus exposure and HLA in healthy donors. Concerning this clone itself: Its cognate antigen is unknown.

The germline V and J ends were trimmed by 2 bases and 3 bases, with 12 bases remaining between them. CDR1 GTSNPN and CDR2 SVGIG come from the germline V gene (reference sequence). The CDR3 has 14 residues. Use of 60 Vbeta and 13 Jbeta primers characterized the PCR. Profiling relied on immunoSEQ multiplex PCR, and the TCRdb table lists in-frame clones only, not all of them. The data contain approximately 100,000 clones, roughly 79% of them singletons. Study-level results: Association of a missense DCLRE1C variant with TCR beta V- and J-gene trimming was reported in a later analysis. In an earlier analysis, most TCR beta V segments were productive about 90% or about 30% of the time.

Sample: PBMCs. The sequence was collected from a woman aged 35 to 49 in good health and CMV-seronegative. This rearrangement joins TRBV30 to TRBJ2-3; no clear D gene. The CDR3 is CAWSPIRVTDTQYF. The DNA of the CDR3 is TGTGCCTGGAGTCCTATACGAGTGACAGATACGCAGTATTTT.